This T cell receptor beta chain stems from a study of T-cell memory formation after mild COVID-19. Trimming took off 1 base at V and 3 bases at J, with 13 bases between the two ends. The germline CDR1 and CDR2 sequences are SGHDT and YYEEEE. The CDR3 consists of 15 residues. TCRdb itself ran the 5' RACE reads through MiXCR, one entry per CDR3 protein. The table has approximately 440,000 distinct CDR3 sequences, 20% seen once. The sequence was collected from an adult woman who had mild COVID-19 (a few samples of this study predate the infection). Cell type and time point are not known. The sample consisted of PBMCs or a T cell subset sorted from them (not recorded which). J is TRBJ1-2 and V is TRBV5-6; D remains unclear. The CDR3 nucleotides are TGTGCCAGCAGCTTGATATCAGGCCCTGACTATGGCTACACCTTC. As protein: CASSLISGPDYGYTF.